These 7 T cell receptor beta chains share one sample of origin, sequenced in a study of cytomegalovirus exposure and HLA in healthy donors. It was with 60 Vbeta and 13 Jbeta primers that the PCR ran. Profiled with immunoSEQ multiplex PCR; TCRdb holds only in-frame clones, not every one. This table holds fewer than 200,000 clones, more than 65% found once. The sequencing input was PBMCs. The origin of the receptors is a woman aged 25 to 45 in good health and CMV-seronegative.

The CDR3 coding sequence is TGTGCCAGCAGCTTTAACGGGAGGGCCTCGGTGGAGACCCAGTACTTC. Amino acid sequence: CASSFNGRASVETQYF. This chain uses TRBV7-2 with TRBJ2-5, with 8 nucleotides matching TRBD2. The V and J ends lost 3 bases and 5 bases, in that order; junction bases with no gene match: 11. Germline loops: CDR1 SGHTA, CDR2 FQGNSA. CDR3 length: 16 amino acids.

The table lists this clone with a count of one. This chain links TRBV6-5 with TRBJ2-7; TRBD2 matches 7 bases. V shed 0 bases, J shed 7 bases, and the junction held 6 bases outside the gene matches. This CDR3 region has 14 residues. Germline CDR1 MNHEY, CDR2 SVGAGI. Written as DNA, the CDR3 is TGTGCCAGCAGTTACTCGCAGCGGGATAATGAGCAGTACTTC. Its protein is CASSYSQRDNEQYF.

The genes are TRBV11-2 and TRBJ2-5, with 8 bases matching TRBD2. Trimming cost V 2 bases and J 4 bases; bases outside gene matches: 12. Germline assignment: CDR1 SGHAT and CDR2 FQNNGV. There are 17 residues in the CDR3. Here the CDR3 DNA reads TGTGCCAGCAGCTTACGTGGCGGGGGGACCTTGGGAGAGACCCAGTACTTC. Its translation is CASSLRGGGTLGETQYF.

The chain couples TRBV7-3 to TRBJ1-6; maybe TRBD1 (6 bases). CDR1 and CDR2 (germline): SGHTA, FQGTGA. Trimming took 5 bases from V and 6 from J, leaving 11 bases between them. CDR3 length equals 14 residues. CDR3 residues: CASSAQGSNSPLHF. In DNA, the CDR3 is TGTGCCAGCAGCGCACAGGGTTCTAATTCACCCCTCCACTTT.

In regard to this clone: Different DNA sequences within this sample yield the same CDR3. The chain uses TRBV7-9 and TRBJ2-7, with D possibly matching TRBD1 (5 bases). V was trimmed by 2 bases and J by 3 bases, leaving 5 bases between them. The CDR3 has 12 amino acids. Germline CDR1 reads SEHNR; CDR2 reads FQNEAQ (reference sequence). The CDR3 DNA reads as TGTGCCAGCAGCTTAAGGGGCTACGAGCAGTACTTC. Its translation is CASSLRGYEQYF.

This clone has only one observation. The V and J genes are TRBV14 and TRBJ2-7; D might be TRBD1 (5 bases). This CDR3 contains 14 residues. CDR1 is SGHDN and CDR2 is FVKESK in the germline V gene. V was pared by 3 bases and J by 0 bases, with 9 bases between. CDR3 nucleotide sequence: TGTGCCAGCAGCCACAGGGCGAGCTCCTACGAGCAGTACTTC. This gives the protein CASSHRASSYEQYF.

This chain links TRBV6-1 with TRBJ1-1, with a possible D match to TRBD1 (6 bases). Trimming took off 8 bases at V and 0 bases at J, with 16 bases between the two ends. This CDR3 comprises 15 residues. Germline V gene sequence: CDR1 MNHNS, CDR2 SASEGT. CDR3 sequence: CASRDQGYMNTEAFF. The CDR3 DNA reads TGTGCCAGCCGGGATCAGGGGTACATGAACACTGAAGCTTTCTTT.